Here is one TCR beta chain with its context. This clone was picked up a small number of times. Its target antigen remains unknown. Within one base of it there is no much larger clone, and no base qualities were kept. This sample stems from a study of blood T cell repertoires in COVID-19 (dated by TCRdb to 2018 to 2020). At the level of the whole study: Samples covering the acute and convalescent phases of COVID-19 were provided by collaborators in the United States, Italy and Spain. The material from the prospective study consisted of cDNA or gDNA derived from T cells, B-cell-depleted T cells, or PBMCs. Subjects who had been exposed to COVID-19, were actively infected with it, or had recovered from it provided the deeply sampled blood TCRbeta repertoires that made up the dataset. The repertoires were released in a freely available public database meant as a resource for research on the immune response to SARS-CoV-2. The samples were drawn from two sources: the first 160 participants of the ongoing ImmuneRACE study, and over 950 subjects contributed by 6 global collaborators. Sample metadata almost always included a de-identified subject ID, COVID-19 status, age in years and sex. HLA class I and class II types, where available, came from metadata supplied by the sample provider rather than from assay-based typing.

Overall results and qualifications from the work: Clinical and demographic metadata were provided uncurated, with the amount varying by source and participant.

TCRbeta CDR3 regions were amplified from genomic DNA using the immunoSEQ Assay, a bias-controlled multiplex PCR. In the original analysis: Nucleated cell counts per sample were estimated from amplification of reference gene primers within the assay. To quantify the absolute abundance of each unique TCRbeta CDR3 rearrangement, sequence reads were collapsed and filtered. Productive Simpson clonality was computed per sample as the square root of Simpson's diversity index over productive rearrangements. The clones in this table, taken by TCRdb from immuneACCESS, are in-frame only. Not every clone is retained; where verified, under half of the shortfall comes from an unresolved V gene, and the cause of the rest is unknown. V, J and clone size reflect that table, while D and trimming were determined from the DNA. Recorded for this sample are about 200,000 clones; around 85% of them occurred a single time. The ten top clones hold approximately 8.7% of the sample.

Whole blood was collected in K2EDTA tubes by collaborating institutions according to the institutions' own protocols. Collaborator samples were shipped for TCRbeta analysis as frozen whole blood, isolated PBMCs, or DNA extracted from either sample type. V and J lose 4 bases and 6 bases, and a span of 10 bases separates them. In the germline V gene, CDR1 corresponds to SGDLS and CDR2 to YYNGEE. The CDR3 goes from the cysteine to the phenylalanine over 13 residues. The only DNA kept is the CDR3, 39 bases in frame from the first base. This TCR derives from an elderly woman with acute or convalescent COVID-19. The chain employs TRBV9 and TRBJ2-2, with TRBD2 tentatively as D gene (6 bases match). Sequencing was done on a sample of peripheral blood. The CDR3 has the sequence CASSPRLAGELFF. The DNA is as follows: TGTGCCAGCAGCCCTCGACTAGCCGGGGAGCTGTTTTTT. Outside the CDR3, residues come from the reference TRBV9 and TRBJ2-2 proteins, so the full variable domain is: DSGVTQTPKHLITATGQRVTLRCSPRSGDLSVYWYQQSLDQGLQFLIQYYNGEERAKGNILERFSAQQFPDLHSELNLSSLELGDSALYFCASSPRLAGELFFGEGSRLTVL.